A selection of T cell receptor beta chains follows, all from one sample in a study of blood T cell repertoires in COVID-19. TCRdb's table, derived via immunoSEQ multiplex PCR, lists solely in-frame clones and lacks some. This sample yields 26,000 or so clones, of which around four fifths are seen a single time; 40% belongs to the top ten. The sample was peripheral blood. The receptors originated from a man in his 70s with acute or convalescent COVID-19. CDR3s include the opening cysteine and the closing phenylalanine or tryptophan. Fields, in order: V gene, D gene, clone size, J gene, CDR3 DNA, CDR3 protein. The D gene is left open where the match is weak. The size field is filled for only some rows; it gives once, few, many or a size class.

v_gene: TRBV9
d_gene: TRBD2
abundance: .
j_gene: TRBJ2-5
CDR3nt: TGTGCCAGCAGCGTAGTAGCGGGGGACCAAGAGACCCAGTACTTC
CDR3aa: CASSVVAGDQETQYF

v_gene: TRBV30
d_gene: .
abundance: .
j_gene: TRBJ1-6
CDR3nt: TGTGCCTGGAGTGGGGACATACAAAAAATCGGTTCACCCCTCCACTTT
CDR3aa: CAWSGDIQKIGSPLHF

v_gene: TRBV9
d_gene: TRBD1
abundance: few
j_gene: TRBJ2-5
CDR3nt: TGTGCCAGCGCCCGACAGGGCGATGAGACCCAGTACTTC
CDR3aa: CASARQGDETQYF

v_gene: TRBV5-5
d_gene: .
abundance: .
j_gene: TRBJ2-5
CDR3nt: TGTGCCAGCAGCTTGAGAGTTAAAGAGACCCAGTACTTC
CDR3aa: CASSLRVKETQYF

v_gene: TRBV5-4
d_gene: .
abundance: .
j_gene: TRBJ1-4
CDR3nt: TGTGCCAGCAGCCGGGGGGCGGACAGTTGGAATGAAAAACTGTTTTTT
CDR3aa: CASSRGADSWNEKLFF

v_gene: TRBV6-5
d_gene: TRBD1
abundance: .
j_gene: TRBJ1-1
CDR3nt: TGTGCCAGCAAACCGACAGGGCGTACTGAAGCTTTCTTT
CDR3aa: CASKPTGRTEAFF

v_gene: TRBV5-6
d_gene: TRBD2
abundance: .
j_gene: TRBJ2-7
CDR3nt: TGTGCCAGCAGCTTGAGGCTAGCGGGATACGAGCAGTACTTC
CDR3aa: CASSLRLAGYEQYF

v_gene: TRBV6-2/TRBV6-3
d_gene: .
abundance: medium-sized
j_gene: TRBJ1-2
CDR3nt: TGTGCCAGCAGTTACTCTTCGGACAGAGACGAAGCTAACTATGGCTACACCTTC
CDR3aa: CASSYSSDRDEANYGYTF

v_gene: TRBV7-9
d_gene: .
abundance: few
j_gene: TRBJ1-1
CDR3nt: TGTGCCAGCAGCGCCCACGGAGCTTTCTTT
CDR3aa: CASSAHGAFF

v_gene: TRBV4-3
d_gene: TRBD1
abundance: .
j_gene: TRBJ1-4
CDR3nt: TGCGCCAGCAGCCAAGACTTCGGACAGGGAGATGAAAAACTGTTTTTT
CDR3aa: CASSQDFGQGDEKLFF

v_gene: TRBV10-3
d_gene: .
abundance: once
j_gene: TRBJ1-2
CDR3nt: TGTGCCGCCCAGGGTACGCTAGAGAGTGGCTACACCTTC
CDR3aa: CAAQGTLESGYTF

v_gene: TRBV24-1
d_gene: TRBD1
abundance: .
j_gene: TRBJ2-3
CDR3nt: TGTGCCACCAGTGGCATCTTAGGACAGGGGGCGTCAGATACGCAGTATTTT
CDR3aa: CATSGILGQGASDTQYF

v_gene: TRBV6-6
d_gene: .
abundance: once
j_gene: TRBJ1-1
CDR3nt: TGTGCCAGCAGGCCTCGGGGACTCTCTGAAGCTTTCTTT
CDR3aa: CASRPRGLSEAFF

v_gene: TRBV7-2
d_gene: .
abundance: .
j_gene: TRBJ2-1
CDR3nt: TGTGCCAGCAGCTTAACAGGGCAGGATTACAATGAGCAGTTCTTC
CDR3aa: CASSLTGQDYNEQFF

v_gene: TRBV4-3
d_gene: .
abundance: many
j_gene: TRBJ1-5
CDR3nt: TGCGCCAGCAGCCAAGGACTGGGGCCTCTGGACAATCAGCCCCAGCATTTT
CDR3aa: CASSQGLGPLDNQPQHF

v_gene: TRBV3-1/TRBV3-2
d_gene: .
abundance: .
j_gene: TRBJ1-4
CDR3nt: TGTGCCAGCTCCTTGAGGGATAATGAAAAACTGTTTTTT
CDR3aa: CASSLRDNEKLFF

v_gene: TRBV4-3
d_gene: .
abundance: .
j_gene: TRBJ2-7
CDR3nt: TGCGCCAGCAGCCGAAGTTACAGGCCCGCTTCCTACGAGCAGTACTTC
CDR3aa: CASSRSYRPASYEQYF

v_gene: TRBV24-1
d_gene: TRBD1
abundance: .
j_gene: TRBJ2-1
CDR3nt: TGTGCCACCCGGGACAGGGTCGTAGGAGAGCAGTTCTTC
CDR3aa: CATRDRVVGEQFF

v_gene: TRBV28
d_gene: .
abundance: .
j_gene: TRBJ1-5
CDR3nt: TGTGCCAGCAGTTTACAGGGCCAGCCCCAGCATTTT
CDR3aa: CASSLQGQPQHF

v_gene: TRBV10-3
d_gene: .
abundance: .
j_gene: TRBJ2-5
CDR3nt: TGTGCCATCAGTGAGACCATAACGGGGGTAGCGGATGAGACCCAGTACTTC
CDR3aa: CAISETITGVADETQYF

v_gene: TRBV24-1
d_gene: .
abundance: .
j_gene: TRBJ1-2
CDR3nt: TGTGCCACCAGTGATGCCACTAGTGGATCCTATGGCTACACCTTC
CDR3aa: CATSDATSGSYGYTF

v_gene: TRBV10-3
d_gene: .
abundance: .
j_gene: TRBJ1-2
CDR3nt: TGTGCCATCAGTGAGTCAGCAGGGTGGAATTCTGGCTACACCTTC
CDR3aa: CAISESAGWNSGYTF

v_gene: TRBV6-2/TRBV6-3
d_gene: .
abundance: .
j_gene: TRBJ2-3
CDR3nt: TGTGCCAGCAGCGCCCTTGGGGCGGGAAGCACAGATACGCAGTATTTT
CDR3aa: CASSALGAGSTDTQYF

v_gene: TRBV28
d_gene: .
abundance: .
j_gene: TRBJ1-1
CDR3nt: TGTGCCAGCAGTTTATATGGGGCGGAACCGAACACTGAAGCTTTCTTT
CDR3aa: CASSLYGAEPNTEAFF

v_gene: TRBV28
d_gene: .
abundance: .
j_gene: TRBJ2-5
CDR3nt: TGTGCCAGCAGTTTATGGAGGACTGTTTCCCGGGAGACCCAGTACTTC
CDR3aa: CASSLWRTVSRETQYF

v_gene: TRBV4-1
d_gene: .
abundance: .
j_gene: TRBJ2-7
CDR3nt: TGCGCCAGCAGCCGGGGAGGTGGAACCTCCTACGAGCAGTACTTC
CDR3aa: CASSRGGGTSYEQYF

v_gene: TRBV6-6
d_gene: .
abundance: .
j_gene: TRBJ2-5
CDR3nt: TGTGCCAGCAGTCCCTCCGGGGGTCTAGCCTCCGAGACCCAGTACTTC
CDR3aa: CASSPSGGLASETQYF

v_gene: TRBV4-3
d_gene: TRBD2
abundance: .
j_gene: TRBJ2-7
CDR3nt: TGCGCCAGCAGCCAAGATAGCGGGAATAACTACGAGCAGTACTTC
CDR3aa: CASSQDSGNNYEQYF

v_gene: TRBV6-2/TRBV6-3
d_gene: TRBD2
abundance: .
j_gene: TRBJ2-7
CDR3nt: TGTGCCAGCAGCATGGGACTAGCGGGTGCCTACGAGCAGTACTTC
CDR3aa: CASSMGLAGAYEQYF

v_gene: TRBV6-5
d_gene: .
abundance: .
j_gene: TRBJ1-4
CDR3nt: TGTGCCAGCAGACCACACCCAACTAATGAAAAACTGTTTTTT
CDR3aa: CASRPHPTNEKLFF

v_gene: TRBV28
d_gene: .
abundance: .
j_gene: TRBJ1-2
CDR3nt: TGTGCCAGCAGGCCTCCCGGGGTTGGCTACACCTTC
CDR3aa: CASRPPGVGYTF

v_gene: TRBV28
d_gene: .
abundance: .
j_gene: TRBJ1-2
CDR3nt: TGTGCCAGCAGAGGAGGACCCGGTGGCTACACCTTC
CDR3aa: CASRGGPGGYTF

v_gene: TRBV4-2
d_gene: TRBD2
abundance: few
j_gene: TRBJ2-7
CDR3nt: TGTGCCAGCAGCCAACGGACTAGCGGGGGATACGAGCAGTACTTC
CDR3aa: CASSQRTSGGYEQYF

v_gene: TRBV5-1
d_gene: TRBD2
abundance: once
j_gene: TRBJ2-5
CDR3nt: TGCGCCAGCAGCTTCCAAGCGGGAGAGGGGGAGACCCAGTACTTC
CDR3aa: CASSFQAGEGETQYF

v_gene: TRBV5-5
d_gene: .
abundance: .
j_gene: TRBJ2-7
CDR3nt: TGTGCCAGCAGCTTAACCGGGACTCTTTACGAGCAGTACTTC
CDR3aa: CASSLTGTLYEQYF

v_gene: TRBV3-1/TRBV3-2
d_gene: .
abundance: .
j_gene: TRBJ1-3
CDR3nt: TGTGCCAGCAGCCAGGCCGGGGGGCAAGGAAACACCATATATTTT
CDR3aa: CASSQAGGQGNTIYF

v_gene: TRBV20-1
d_gene: .
abundance: .
j_gene: TRBJ1-4
CDR3nt: TGCAGTGCTGCCGGTGAAAAACTGTTTTTT
CDR3aa: CSAAGEKLFF

v_gene: TRBV19
d_gene: .
abundance: .
j_gene: TRBJ1-1
CDR3nt: TGTGCCAGTCGTCTCCCCGGGGGGGGGTTTGGGAACACTGAAGCTTTCTTT
CDR3aa: CASRLPGGGFGNTEAFF

v_gene: TRBV19
d_gene: .
abundance: once
j_gene: TRBJ1-1
CDR3nt: TGTGCCAGTTGTATCCCTGGGGGGGGGTTTGGGAACACTGAAGCTTTCTTT
CDR3aa: CASCIPGGGFGNTEAFF

v_gene: TRBV28
d_gene: TRBD2
abundance: .
j_gene: TRBJ2-5
CDR3nt: TGTGCCAGCATGGCGGGGGGGATCCAAGAGACCCAGTACTTC
CDR3aa: CASMAGGIQETQYF

v_gene: TRBV10-3
d_gene: TRBD1
abundance: .
j_gene: TRBJ1-2
CDR3nt: TGTGCCATAAGGACAGGGGGAATAATTGATGGCTACACCTTC
CDR3aa: CAIRTGGIIDGYTF

v_gene: TRBV21-1
d_gene: .
abundance: .
j_gene: TRBJ1-1
CDR3nt: TGTGCCAGCTCACGGCCCGGGAGCACTGAAGCTTTCTTT
CDR3aa: CASSRPGSTEAFF

v_gene: TRBV4-3
d_gene: .
abundance: .
j_gene: TRBJ1-4
CDR3nt: TGCGCCAGCAGCCAAGGGACTGTAAATGAAAAACTGTTTTTT
CDR3aa: CASSQGTVNEKLFF

v_gene: TRBV7-9
d_gene: .
abundance: once
j_gene: TRBJ2-1
CDR3nt: TGTGCCAGCACCACAGGGCTGTACAATGAGCAGTTCTTC
CDR3aa: CASTTGLYNEQFF

v_gene: TRBV9
d_gene: .
abundance: .
j_gene: TRBJ1-5
CDR3nt: TGTGCCAGCAGCGCAGGGTTTGGGGTCGGTCAGCCCCAGCATTTT
CDR3aa: CASSAGFGVGQPQHF

v_gene: TRBV7-2
d_gene: .
abundance: .
j_gene: TRBJ2-2
CDR3nt: TGTGCCAGCAGCTCACAGCTGAACACCGGGGAGCTGTTTTTT
CDR3aa: CASSSQLNTGELFF

v_gene: TRBV6-6
d_gene: TRBD1
abundance: .
j_gene: TRBJ1-2
CDR3nt: TGTGCCAGCATTCGAAGGGGGACAGGGTTGGTAAGACACTATGGCTACACCTTC
CDR3aa: CASIRRGTGLVRHYGYTF

v_gene: TRBV9
d_gene: TRBD2
abundance: few
j_gene: TRBJ2-7
CDR3nt: TGTGCCAGCAGCGCCGGGAGCGGGATTGGTTCGGGGCAGTACTTC
CDR3aa: CASSAGSGIGSGQYF

v_gene: TRBV12-5
d_gene: .
abundance: .
j_gene: TRBJ1-5
CDR3nt: TGTGCTAGTGCGAGGGAGAATCAGCCCCAGCATTTT
CDR3aa: CASARENQPQHF

v_gene: TRBV6-6
d_gene: .
abundance: .
j_gene: TRBJ1-1
CDR3nt: TGTGCCAGCAGTTACCTGGGAGGAAAGAACACTGAAGCTTTCTTT
CDR3aa: CASSYLGGKNTEAFF